These 13 T cell receptor beta chains originate from one sample sequenced in a study of T cells after yellow fever vaccination. Each CDR3 protein is one row after TCRdb ran MiXCR on the 5' RACE reads. Among approximately 450,000 distinct CDR3 sequences listed, around 20% were seen once. Material: PBMCs, obtained before the yellow fever booster vaccination. All receptors derive from a man between 18 and 29 years old who received the YFV17D yellow fever vaccine.

This clonotype appeared many times. The V and J genes are TRBV29-1 and TRBJ2-1; possible D gene TRBD2, 5 bases. Trimming stripped 7 bases from V and 12 bases from J, with 19 bases between. CDR3 length: 12 residues. Germline CDR1 reads SQVTM; CDR2 reads ANQGSEA. CDR3 nucleotides: TGCAGCGCTCCTCTGGGCGCAGAGGGGCAGTTCTTC. Its protein product is CSAPLGAEGQFF.

This clonotype appeared a few times. The chain is built from TRBV7-6 and TRBJ2-2; D may correspond to TRBD1 or TRBD2 (7 bases each). The CDR3 is 17 residues long. With 5 bases removed from V and 1 base from J, the gap between germline ends came to 17 bases. Germline V gene data show CDR1 as SGHVS and CDR2 as FNYEAQ. The CDR3 nucleotides are TGTGCCAGCAGCCCAGGGGGTCCTAGCGGGAACACCGGGGAGCTGTTTTTT. The encoded protein is CASSPGGPSGNTGELFF.

This clonotype was observed a few times. The chain links TRBV4-2 to TRBJ1-1, with TRBD1 matching over 9 bases. The CDR3 sequence is 16 residues long. Per germline, CDR1 LGHNA and CDR2 YNFKEQ. After removal of 1 base from V and 6 bases from J, the junction contained 9 bases not matched to a gene. The CDR3 spells CASSQVQGAGDAEAFF. In nucleotides, the CDR3 is TGTGCCAGCAGCCAAGTACAGGGGGCGGGGGACGCTGAAGCTTTCTTT.

This clonotype has only a few counts. V and J are TRBV6-5 and TRBJ1-2; D is uncertain. There are 9 residues in the CDR3. Trimming shortened V by 8 bases and J by 8 bases, and 6 bases separated the two germline ends. Per the germline V gene, CDR1 is MNHEY and CDR2 is SVGAGI. CDR3: CASLRGYTF. In DNA form, the CDR3 reads TGTGCCAGCCTTAGGGGCTACACCTTC.

This clonotype was observed a handful of times. V and J are TRBV21-1 and TRBJ1-6. TRBV21-1 is flagged as a pseudogene. The CDR3 contains 8 residues. This CDR3 reads CASISVHF. The CDR3 coding sequence is TGTGCCAGCATATCGGTCCACTTT.

This clonotype was seen more than once but under ten times. The rearrangement joins TRBV3-1 to TRBJ1-2, with D possibly matching TRBD1 (6 bases). This CDR3 has 13 residues. Germline CDR1 LGHDT, CDR2 YNNKEL (reference sequence). Trimming cost V 4 bases and J 7 bases, with 13 bases left between them. CDR3 sequence reads: CASSLDRSSGYTF. CDR3 in DNA: TGTGCCAGCAGCCTGGACAGATCGAGTGGCTACACCTTC.

A few counts support this clonotype. The rearrangement links TRBV5-1 to TRBJ1-1, with unresolved D. Germline assignment: CDR1 SGHRS and CDR2 YFSETQ. V lost 0 bases, J lost 6 bases, and 18 bases lay in between. CDR3 length equals 16 residues. CDR3 in amino acids: CASSLVAAGSLPEAFF. The CDR3 region has the DNA TGCGCCAGCAGCTTGGTGGCCGCGGGCAGTCTCCCTGAAGCTTTCTTT.

The rearrangement links TRBV7-2 to TRBJ2-6; D unresolved. Trimming took 1 base from V and 0 from J, leaving 1 base between them. CDR1 and CDR2 (germline): SGHTA, FQGNSA. This CDR3 is 14 amino acids long. The CDR3 bases are TGTGCCAGCAGCTTAGTCTCTGGGGCCAACGTCCTGACTTTC. The encoded protein is CASSLVSGANVLTF.

CDR3 DNA sequence: TGTGCCAGCAGCGCGACAGGGAGCCCCTACAATGAGCAGTTCTTC. Encoded protein: CASSATGSPYNEQFF. The chain is built from TRBV6-5 and TRBJ2-1; TRBD1 agrees at 7 bases. This CDR3 contains 15 residues. CDR1 and CDR2 from the germline V gene are MNHEY and SVGAGI. The V segment lost 6 bases and the J segment 2 bases; nucleotides outside the gene matches: 7.

V usage is TRBV20-1 and J usage is TRBJ2-5; D unclear. V lost 1 base and J 5 bases, leaving 11 bases between the germline ends. The CDR3 sequence is 13 residues long. Germline CDR1 DFQATT, CDR2 SNEGSKA (reference sequence). The CDR3 loop reads CSARGDLYETQYF. In DNA form, the CDR3 reads TGCAGTGCTAGAGGGGATTTGTATGAGACCCAGTACTTC.

This clonotype has a handful of counts. The J gene is TRBJ2-1, the V gene TRBV5-6, with D perhaps TRBD1 or TRBD2 (5 bases each). The CDR3 extends over 16 amino acids. V lost 0 bases, J lost 2 bases, and 12 bases lay in between. Looked up from germline, CDR1 is SGHDT and CDR2 is YYEEEE. CDR3 bases: TGTGCCAGCAGCTTGGCGAGGGGAACGGCCTACAATGAGCAGTTCTTC. As protein: CASSLARGTAYNEQFF.

This clonotype was counted ten times or more. The chain is built from TRBV7-3 and TRBJ2-2, with D perhaps matching TRBD2 (5 bases). The CDR3 sequence is 16 residues long. The V end was cut by 5 bases, the J end by 1 base, with 14 bases between. From germline, CDR1 is SGHTA and CDR2 FQGTGA. Here the CDR3 reads CASSPFGELNTGELFF. In nucleotides, the CDR3 is TGTGCCAGCAGCCCCTTCGGGGAGCTGAACACCGGGGAGCTGTTTTTT.

The rearrangement uses TRBV6-5 and TRBJ2-2, with no clear D. Trimming took 5 bases from V and 9 from J, leaving 13 bases between them. Germline CDR1 and CDR2: MNHEY and SVGAGI. The CDR3 is 13 residues long. CDR3 protein: CASSHMASRELFF. The DNA of the CDR3 is TGTGCCAGCAGTCACATGGCGTCCCGGGAGCTGTTTTTT.